This entry concerns a single TCR beta chain. The data are from a study of blood T cell repertoires in COVID-19. Self-reported history from a screening survey and questionnaire set each donor's cohort. Germline assignment: CDR1 SGHKS and CDR2 YYEKEE (reference sequence). This CDR3 is 16 amino acids long. Deletions cut 0 bases from V and 2 bases from J, with 11 bases between. Original data processing: Reference gene primer amplification gave estimated nucleated cell counts. Data came from immunoSEQ multiplex PCR; TCRdb stores just in-frame clones and leaves some out. V and J calls and clone size are those listed in that table; D and trimming were worked out from the DNA. Seen here are 130,000 to 150,000 clones, 70% to 90% observed once, and the top ten hold roughly 1.2%.

The receptor comes from a woman in her twenties or thirties with acute COVID-19. This chain joins TRBV5-5 and TRBJ1-4, with a tentative D call TRBD1 (5 bases). Sequenced: PBMCs or T cells enriched from blood (not recorded which). The CDR3 region has the DNA TGTGCCAGCAGCTTGGGCACAGGTTTCACTAATGAAAAACTGTTTTTT. It encodes CASSLGTGFTNEKLFF.